Presented here are 20 T cell receptor beta chains from one specimen sequenced in a study of blood T cell repertoires in COVID-19. Assay used: immunoSEQ multiplex PCR; TCRdb lists only in-frame clones, some missing. Of tens of thousands of clones in the sample, 85% were seen once. Sequencing used peripheral blood. These receptor sequences come from a man aged 55 to 69 with acute or convalescent COVID-19.

The chain employs TRBV24-1 and TRBJ2-1; tentatively, D is TRBD2 (5 bases). Germline CDR1 reads KGHDR; CDR2 reads SFDVKD. Deletions cut 8 bases from V and 6 bases from J, with 10 bases between. The CDR3 runs 12 residues. CDR3 sequence (DNA): TGTGCCACCAAGGGTGAGGGCAATGAGCAGTTCTTC. It specifies CATKGEGNEQFF.

V and J are TRBV6-5 and TRBJ2-5; 7 nucleotides line up with TRBD1. The ends lost 6 bases at V and 2 bases at J; junction bases unmatched: 6. CDR1 is MNHEY, CDR2 SVGAGI, per germline. This CDR3 contains 14 residues. Here the CDR3 reads CASSAPGQQETQYF. CDR3 in DNA: TGTGCCAGCAGCGCCCCGGGACAGCAAGAGACCCAGTACTTC.

This clone is a singleton in its sample. The gene calls are TRBV12-3 or TRBV12-4 and TRBJ1-1; the D is unclear. The CDR3 sequence is 13 residues long. Trimming stripped 3 bases from V and 0 bases from J, with 5 bases between. The CDR3 nucleotides are TGTGCCAGCAGTTTTACAGTGAACACTGAAGCTTTCTTT. Its translation: CASSFTVNTEAFF.

The CDR3 coding sequence is TGTGCCAGCAGCTCCTCAGGCGTAGTCTATGGCTACACCTTC. Translating it yields CASSSSGVVYGYTF. The chain uses TRBV5-4 and TRBJ1-2; D not resolved. Trimming took off 3 bases at V and 4 bases at J, with 13 bases between the two ends. Germline CDR1 reads SGHNT; CDR2 reads YYREEE (reference sequence). This CDR3 is built from 14 residues.

J is TRBJ2-7 and V is TRBV29-1; D is undetermined. The ends were cut back, 6 bases at V and 7 bases at J, with 22 bases in the middle. CDR1 and CDR2 from the germline V gene are SQVTM and ANQGSEA. The CDR3 length is 14 residues. CDR3 sequence (DNA): TGCAGCGTCGCTGGAGCCGAACTTATGTGGGAGCAGTACTTC. Translating gives CSVAGAELMWEQYF.

The rearrangement uses TRBV7-9 and TRBJ2-2; weak D call: TRBD1 (6 bases). Germline CDR1 reads SEHNR; CDR2 reads FQNEAQ (reference sequence). Trimming stripped 1 base from V and 6 bases from J, with 9 bases between. CDR3 length: 14 residues. This chain's CDR3 is CASSLVSGAGELFF. Here the CDR3 DNA reads TGTGCCAGCAGCTTAGTGTCAGGGGCCGGGGAGCTGTTTTTT.

This clone was found a few times. The chain employs TRBV10-1 and TRBJ2-5; 9 nucleotides match TRBD2. V was pared by 3 bases and J by 5 bases, with 10 bases of the junction left unmatched. Germline CDR1 WNHNN, CDR2 SYGVQD (reference sequence). There are 16 residues in the CDR3. The CDR3 spells CASSEYAGGPGETQYF. The DNA of the CDR3 is TGCGCCAGCAGTGAATACGCGGGAGGGCCGGGGGAGACCCAGTACTTC.

The J gene is TRBJ2-7, the V gene TRBV12-5, with 9 bases fitting TRBD1. The CDR3 runs 14 residues. Trimming at V came to 4 bases and at J to 1 base, leaving 2 bases not matched to a gene. CDR1 and CDR2 (germline): LGHNT, FRNRAP. The CDR3, as DNA: TGTGCTAGTGGTTCGACAGGGGGTTCCTACGAGCAGTACTTC. Its protein product is CASGSTGGSYEQYF.

By frequency in the sample, this clone is medium-sized (0.01 to 0.1%). This sequence joins TRBV7-9 and TRBJ2-2, with 10 bases identical to TRBD1. Trimming cost V 4 bases and J 9 bases; bases outside gene matches: 8. Germline V gene sequence: CDR1 SEHNR, CDR2 FQNEAQ (reference sequence). The CDR3 runs to 15 residues. Written as DNA, the CDR3 is TGTGCCAGCAGCTCACCGGGACAGGGGATTCGGGAGCTGTTTTTT. Translated: CASSSPGQGIRELFF. Supplemented by reference TRBV7-9 and TRBJ2-2, the full variable domain reads DTGVSQNPRHKITKRGQNVTFRCDPISEHNRLYWYRQTLGQGPEFLTYFQNEAQLEKSRLLSDRFSAERPKGSFSTLEIQRTEQGDSAMYLCASSSPGQGIRELFFGEGSRLTVL.

This chain uses TRBV19 with TRBJ1-4; D not resolved. Germline V lookup: CDR1 LNHDA, CDR2 SQIVND (reference sequence). The CDR3 loop spans 15 amino acids. Trimming removed 9 bases at V and 5 bases at J, with 19 bases between. The CDR3 DNA reads as TGTGCCAGCCGCCAGCGGGCCCAGGCGAATGAAAAACTGTTTTTT. Protein sequence: CASRQRAQANEKLFF.

This sequence joins TRBV5-1 and TRBJ1-4; D ambiguous. The CDR3 extends over 17 amino acids. CDR1 and CDR2 (germline): SGHRS, YFSETQ. V dropped 1 base and J dropped 8 bases, with 21 bases sitting between them. CDR3 sequence (DNA): TGCGCCAGCAGCTTGTATCGGGTCGGAGATTCTAGGGAAAAACTGTTTTTT. This translates into CASSLYRVGDSREKLFF.

The V call is TRBV9, the J call TRBJ1-1, with a weak D call TRBD1 (5 bases). The CDR3 extends over 15 amino acids. Germline V gene lookup returns CDR1 SGDLS and CDR2 YYNGEE. The ends were cut back, 1 base at V and 1 base at J, with 11 bases in the middle. The CDR3 here is CASSVLTTANTEAFF. The CDR3, as DNA: TGTGCCAGCAGCGTACTAACGACAGCGAACACTGAAGCTTTCTTT.

The chain carries TRBV12-3 or TRBV12-4 and TRBJ2-7; D might be TRBD1 (6 bases). V lost 5 bases and J lost 5, with 13 bases in between. CDR3 size: 13 residues. CDR3 DNA: TGTGCCAGCAGTACCACAGGGTTCCACGAGCAGTACTTC. Encoded protein: CASSTTGFHEQYF.

The chain employs TRBV4-1 and TRBJ2-5; 10 positions match TRBD2. This CDR3 is built from 17 residues. The germline gives CDR1 MGHRA, CDR2 YSYEKL. V was pared by 0 bases and J by 4 bases, with 8 bases of the junction left unmatched. DNA of the CDR3: TGCGCCAGCAGCCAAGATCGGAGCGGGGGGGCAGGAGAGACCCAGTACTTC. Translation gives CASSQDRSGGAGETQYF.

This clone was seen only once. The chain uses TRBV28 and TRBJ1-1; tentatively, D is TRBD1 (5 bases). Per the germline V gene, CDR1 is MDHEN and CDR2 is SYDVKM. CDR3 length: 14 residues. The germline V and J ends were trimmed by 5 bases and 5 bases, with 15 bases remaining between them. CDR3 sequence: CASSPGGTPTEAFF. CDR3 bases: TGTGCCAGCAGTCCGGGGGGGACGCCTACTGAAGCTTTCTTT. Looking up the rest from reference TRBV28 and TRBJ1-1 gives the full variable domain: DVKVTQSSRYLVKRTGEKVFLECVQDMDHENMFWYRQDPGLGLRLIYFSYDVKMKEKGDIPEGYSVSREKKERFSLILESASTNQTSMYLCASSPGGTPTEAFFGQGTRLTVV.

The CDR3 DNA follows: TGTGCCAGCACCCTGGGGGGGGCGCGGGGAGAGACCCAGTACTTC. Protein sequence: CASTLGGARGETQYF. This chain uses TRBV28 with TRBJ2-5, with D tentatively TRBD2 (7 bases). CDR3 length: 15 residues. V lost 7 bases and J 4 bases, leaving 19 bases between the germline ends. Germline-derived CDR1 and CDR2 are MDHEN and SYDVKM.

This clone was counted a single time. Because it lacks the conserved phenylalanine or tryptophan at the end, this CDR3 is likely a read error. The DNA is left out, because the CDR3 cannot be placed on it with certainty; the CDR3 is given as TCRdb lists it. The J gene is TRBJ2-7, the V gene TRBV3-1 (or the pseudogene TRBV3-2); TRBD1, as called in the table, went unchecked against the DNA. Germline V lookup: CDR1 LGHDT, CDR2 YNNKEL (reference sequence). A total of 13 residues make up the CDR3, ends included. CDR3 sequence: CASSQGDIGTGEP.

The rearrangement links TRBV7-9 to TRBJ1-3; D remains unclear. The CDR3 is 11 amino acids. V dropped 7 bases and J dropped 13 bases, with 14 bases sitting between them. Germline V gene lookup returns CDR1 SEHNR and CDR2 FQNEAQ (reference sequence). The CDR3 region is CASTLGIEIYF. The CDR3 coding sequence is TGTGCCAGCACTCTAGGCATCGAAATATATTTT.

V is TRBV5-1 and J is TRBJ2-7; D is perhaps TRBD2 (5 bases). The CDR3 covers 14 residues. Germline CDR1 reads SGHRS; CDR2 reads YFSETQ. Between the trimmed V and J ends, which lost 0 bases and 5 bases, there was a span of 12 bases. The DNA of the CDR3 is TGCGCCAGCAGCTTGGTAGAGGGCCTCCACGAGCAGTACTTC. Protein: CASSLVEGLHEQYF.

The V gene is TRBV3-1 (or the pseudogene TRBV3-2), the J gene TRBJ2-2; 7 bases fit TRBD2. This CDR3 region has 17 residues. Trimming removed 4 bases from V and 5 bases from J; junction bases left unmatched: 13. The germline V gene has CDR1 LGHDT and CDR2 YNNKEL (reference sequence). The CDR3 here is CASSPRGRTGGTGELFF. The CDR3 DNA sequence: TGTGCCAGCAGCCCCCGGGGTCGTACGGGAGGTACCGGGGAGCTGTTTTTT.